What follows are 11 T cell receptor beta chains derived from one specimen sequenced in a study of PD-1 blockade in classical Hodgkin lymphoma. Autologous stem cell transplantation was followed by relapse in every patient, and brentuximab vedotin exposure varied. The method was immunoSEQ multiplex PCR; TCRdb's version includes in-frame clones alone and lacks a portion of them. The profile shows approximately 17,000 clones, around three fifths of them singletons. This sample comprised peripheral blood mononuclear cells (PBMCs), obtained before the second cycle of nivolumab. These receptors all come from a human donor with classical Hodgkin lymphoma.

The chain joins TRBV28 to TRBJ2-3; D could derive from TRBD1 or TRBD2 (5 bases each). Germline CDR1 reads MDHEN; CDR2 reads SYDVKM. V was clipped by 2 bases and J by 2 bases, with 17 bases between them. This CDR3 contains 17 residues. CDR3 nucleotide sequence: TGTGCCAGCAGTTTAGGGTTGAGGGGACCTATCACAGATACGCAGTATTTT. This sequence encodes CASSLGLRGPITDTQYF.

The rearrangement uses TRBV7-2 and TRBJ2-5; 8 nucleotides align to TRBD2. Germline V gene lookup returns CDR1 SGHTA and CDR2 FQGNSA. The V and J ends lost 7 bases and 1 base, in that order; junction bases with no gene match: 5. This CDR3 has 14 amino acids. The DNA of the CDR3 is TGTGCCAGCACTCCGGGGGGGGCCCAAGAGACCCAGTACTTC. This sequence encodes CASTPGGAQETQYF.

This chain uses TRBV7-6 with TRBJ1-1; D remains unclear. This CDR3 comprises 15 residues. The V gene lost 0 bases and the J gene lost 0 bases, with 8 bases spanning the gap. Germline assignment: CDR1 SGHVS and CDR2 FNYEAQ. The CDR3 sequence is CASSLAPALNTEAFF. The CDR3 coding sequence is TGTGCCAGCAGCTTAGCGCCGGCTTTGAACACTGAAGCTTTCTTT.

The chain recombines TRBV28 with TRBJ2-7; TRBD1 agrees at 7 bases. There are 14 residues in the CDR3. With V trimmed by 4 bases and J by 2 bases, 5 bases remained unmatched. CDR1 MDHEN and CDR2 SYDVKM come from the germline V gene. The CDR3 reads CASSWGRGTYEQYF. DNA for the CDR3: TGTGCCAGCAGTTGGGGCAGGGGGACCTACGAGCAGTACTTC.

The rearrangement joins TRBV28 to TRBJ2-1; TRBD1 matches 10 bases. The CDR3 contains 15 residues. Losses at the gene ends were 3 bases for V and 6 bases for J; bases not matched to a gene: 5. Looked up from germline, CDR1 is MDHEN and CDR2 is SYDVKM. DNA of the CDR3: TGTGCCAGCAGTTTGGGGACAGGGGCCGTCAATGAGCAGTTCTTC. It is translated as CASSLGTGAVNEQFF.

V gene TRBV10-3 combines with J gene TRBJ2-7, with D uncertain. The CDR3 length is 12 residues. From germline, CDR1 is ENHRY and CDR2 SYGVKD. V lost 10 bases and J lost 4, with 14 bases in between. CDR3 DNA sequence: TGTGCCACCGCATCGGGTAGTTACGAGCAGTACTTC. Translation gives CATASGSYEQYF.

The V gene is TRBV5-1, the J gene TRBJ2-4, with D uncertain. The CDR3 sequence is 14 residues long. From germline, CDR1 is SGHRS and CDR2 YFSETQ. Trimming pared 0 bases from V and 7 bases from J, leaving 11 bases between. CDR3 coding DNA: TGCGCCAGCAGCTTGGGGAACGTGGAGAACATTCAGTACTTC. Translating it yields CASSLGNVENIQYF.

For the CDR3, the DNA is TGTGCCAGCAGCCCCGGGGCTAGCGAGTTCTACGAGCAGTACTTC. It yields the protein CASSPGASEFYEQYF. This chain uses TRBV7-3 with TRBJ2-5, with a weak D call TRBD2 (6 bases). The better agreement between TRBJ2-7 and the DNA end casts doubt on the J call. In germline, CDR1 is SGHTA, CDR2 FQGTGA. CDR3 length: 15 residues.

The V and J genes are TRBV28 and TRBJ2-2, with D possibly matching TRBD1 (5 bases). The CDR3 consists of 15 residues. Trimming removed 4 bases from V and 3 bases from J, with 12 bases in between. Germline V gene lookup returns CDR1 MDHEN and CDR2 SYDVKM. CDR3 protein: CASSSTEIHTGELFF. For the CDR3, the DNA is TGTGCCAGCAGTTCGACAGAAATACACACCGGGGAGCTGTTTTTT.

Only a few counts were recorded for this clone. The V and J genes are TRBV11-2 and TRBJ1-5, with D perhaps TRBD1 (6 bases). V gave up 2 bases and J gave up 4 bases, with 15 bases separating them. Germline CDR1 reads SGHAT; CDR2 reads FQNNGV. CDR3 length: 16 residues. The CDR3 region has the DNA TGTGCCAGCAGCTTACCGGGGGGCTTGAGGAATCAGCCCCAGCATTTT. Amino acids: CASSLPGGLRNQPQHF.

The chain combines TRBV18 with TRBJ1-1; no clear D. The CDR3 length is 13 residues. Looked up from germline, CDR1 is KGHSH and CDR2 is LQKENI. V was clipped by 1 base and J by 3 bases, with 6 bases between them. CDR3 region: CASSPRGYTEAFF. CDR3 DNA: TGTGCCAGCTCACCACGGGGTTACACTGAAGCTTTCTTT.